The clone carrying this T cell receptor beta chain was counted at least ten times. The antigen is not known. This CDR3 contains 14 residues. Germline CDR1 and CDR2: MNHNS and SASEGT. V lost 6 bases and J lost 2, with 11 bases in between. TCRdb recomputed calls from the RT-PCR reads with MiXCR, one row per CDR3 protein. The sample contains around 570,000 distinct CDR3 sequences, under 9% of which appear only once. This entry belongs to a study of response to subunit inactivated influenza vaccine. Notes on the study in general: The authors put forward the suggestion that each seasonal influenza vaccination may bring in only a limited number of new T cells.

Material: PBMCs from blood, obtained less than 30 months after vaccination. The genes are TRBV6-1 and TRBJ2-1, with a possible D match to TRBD1 (5 bases). The origin of this receptor is a man aged 50 to 69 who received an inactivated influenza vaccine. The CDR3 coding sequence is TGTGCCAGCAGCCCCAGGGATACCTACAATGAGCAGTTCTTC. Protein sequence: CASSPRDTYNEQFF.